The 28 T cell receptor beta chains in this list originate from one sample, sequenced in a study of HIV-infected children after antiretroviral therapy interruption. RNA-based 3' RACE libraries used unique molecular identifiers. TCRdb reprocessed the 3' RACE reads with MiXCR, giving one entry per CDR3 protein. The sample lists around 40,000 distinct CDR3 sequences, just over 6.5% occurring once. Treatment meaning: PENTA 11 planned treatment interruption arm or continuous ART arm. This specimen consisted of CD45RA+ CD4+ T cells from PBMCs, pooled from several time points, obtained from a donor given antiretroviral therapy, either interrupted or continuous. The subset is: naive CD4+ CD45RA+ CD45RO- T cells. The receptor source for this set is a pool of human donors with HIV.

This clonotype showed up many times. The rearrangement links TRBV29-1 to TRBJ2-7, with D uncertain. CDR3 size: 13 residues. The V end lost 2 bases, the J end lost 4 bases, and 12 bases lay between the germline ends. Germline assignment: CDR1 SQVTM and CDR2 ANQGSEA. The CDR3: CSVESGKGYEQYF. The CDR3, as DNA: TGCAGCGTTGAAAGTGGGAAGGGTTACGAGCAGTACTTC.

V and J are TRBV19 and TRBJ2-3; possibly TRBD1 or TRBD2 for D (6 bases each). The length of the CDR3 is 16 residues. Germline lookup yields CDR1 LNHDA and CDR2 SQIVND (reference sequence). V gave up 5 bases and J gave up 0 bases, with 15 bases separating them. CDR3 residues: CASSHQGTRSTDTQYF. Written as DNA, the CDR3 is TGTGCCAGTAGTCATCAGGGGACTCGGAGCACAGATACGCAGTATTTT.

The table lists this clonotype with many counts. V gene TRBV24-1 combines with J gene TRBJ1-3; no clear D. CDR1 is KGHDR, CDR2 SFDVKD, per germline. The CDR3 loop spans 13 amino acids. The V end lost 12 bases, the J end lost 4 bases, and 15 bases lay between the germline ends. DNA of the CDR3: TGTGCCGCCCCCGGGAGCCCCGGAAACACCATATATTTT. Amino acids: CAAPGSPGNTIYF.

This clonotype was recorded many times. This chain uses TRBV28 with TRBJ1-1; D is undetermined. Trimming removed 6 bases from V and 3 bases from J, with 5 bases in between. Germline V gives CDR1 MDHEN, CDR2 SYDVKM. CDR3 length: 11 residues. The CDR3 loop reads CASSRDTEAFF. The CDR3 region has the DNA TGTGCCAGCAGCCGGGACACTGAAGCTTTCTTT.

The chain carries TRBV6-4 and TRBJ1-1; a weak D match, TRBD1 (6 bases). The CDR3 is made up of 13 amino acids. The germline CDR1 and CDR2 sequences are MRHNA and SNTAGT. Trimming took off 3 bases at V and 7 bases at J, with 12 bases between the two ends. The chain's CDR3 is CASSEETGFEAFF. Here the CDR3 DNA reads TGTGCCAGCAGTGAGGAGACAGGCTTTGAAGCTTTCTTT.

This clonotype occurred many times. The chain combines TRBV24-1 with TRBJ2-3; perhaps TRBD1 as D (7 bases). This CDR3 region has 17 residues. The germline gives CDR1 KGHDR, CDR2 SFDVKD. Deletions cut 3 bases from V and 5 bases from J, with 20 bases between. The DNA of the CDR3 is TGTGCCACCAGTGATCCGCCCCGGACAGGAGGGGGAGATACGCAGTATTTT. Its translation: CATSDPPRTGGGDTQYF.

Ten or more counts support this clonotype. The chain carries TRBV2 and TRBJ2-2; TRBD2 aligns across 9 bases. V lost 6 bases to trimming and J lost 5 bases; unmatched junction nucleotides: 13. The germline V gene encodes CDR1 SNHLY and CDR2 FYNNEI. This CDR3 is 17 amino acids long. CDR3 bases: TGTGCCAGCAGCCCTCGCGGGAGGGCCGAGGGGACCGGGGAGCTGTTTTTT. Translated: CASSPRGRAEGTGELFF.

A few counts support this clonotype. The genes are TRBV28 and TRBJ2-7; a possible D gene is TRBD2 (6 bases). Germline V CDR1 and CDR2: MDHEN, SYDVKM. Trimming shortened V by 4 bases and J by 2 bases, and 15 bases separated the two germline ends. This CDR3 is 15 amino acids long. CDR3 amino acids: CASSSGSGFAYEQYF. CDR3 nucleotide sequence: TGTGCCAGCAGTTCGGGGAGCGGGTTCGCCTACGAGCAGTACTTC.

This clonotype has only a few counts. V usage is TRBV5-1 and J usage is TRBJ2-2; no clear D gene. Trimming removed 5 bases from V and 0 bases from J, with 11 bases in between. Germline CDR1 is SGHRS and CDR2 is YFSETQ. There are 15 residues in the CDR3. This CDR3 reads CASRDQVANTGELFF. Here the CDR3 DNA reads TGCGCCAGCAGAGATCAGGTTGCGAACACCGGGGAGCTGTTTTTT.

In this sample, this clonotype turned up many times. This rearrangement joins TRBV7-2 to TRBJ2-5; 9 bases line up with TRBD2. The CDR3 is 15 amino acids. V gave up 5 bases and J gave up 1 base; unmatched junction bases: 5. Germline V gives CDR1 SGHTA, CDR2 FQGNSA. The CDR3 protein is CASSSGGPLQETQYF. CDR3 bases: TGTGCCAGCAGCAGCGGGGGGCCTCTCCAAGAGACCCAGTACTTC.

This clonotype was counted at least ten times. V usage is TRBV7-9 and J usage is TRBJ1-2, with unresolved D. V lost 0 bases and J lost 2, with 13 bases in between. From germline, CDR1 is SEHNR and CDR2 FQNEAQ (reference sequence). This CDR3 spans 16 amino acids. CDR3 DNA: TGTGCCAGCAGCTTAGCGCTAACTAGGAGGAACTATGGCTACACCTTC. This codes for CASSLALTRRNYGYTF.

V gene TRBV12-3 or TRBV12-4 combines with J gene TRBJ2-7, with D possibly being TRBD1 or TRBD2 (5 bases each). CDR3 length: 15 amino acids. Trimming removed 6 bases from V and 2 bases from J, with 17 bases in between. CDR3 nucleotides: TGTGCCAGCAGCCCCCCGGGTAGGGGAGCCTACGAGCAGTACTTC. Residues: CASSPPGRGAYEQYF.

This clonotype has at least ten counts. V usage is TRBV3-1 and J usage is TRBJ1-2; weak D call: TRBD1 (5 bases). V was cut by 0 bases and J by 5 bases, with 16 bases left in between. This CDR3 contains 16 residues. CDR1 LGHDT and CDR2 YNNKEL come from the germline V gene (reference sequence). The CDR3 sequence is CASSQDGTAISYGYTF. DNA of the CDR3: TGTGCCAGCAGCCAAGACGGGACGGCGATCTCTTATGGCTACACCTTC.

This clonotype was observed at least ten times. CDR3 region: CASSPQTGSGNSPLHF. CDR3 nucleotide sequence: TGTGCCAGCAGTCCCCAGACAGGGAGCGGTAATTCACCCCTCCACTTT. V is TRBV27 and J is TRBJ1-6; 7 bases align to TRBD1. The CDR3 sequence is 16 residues long. V trimming: 5 bases; J trimming: 6 bases; junction bases outside the gene matches: 10. The germline CDR1 and CDR2 sequences are MNHEY and SMNVEV (reference sequence).

The chain links TRBV15 to TRBJ2-3, with 11 bases that match TRBD2. CDR3 size: 16 residues. Germline V gene lookup returns CDR1 LNHNV and CDR2 YYDKDF (reference sequence). Trimming took 5 bases from V and 5 from J; bases not matched to a gene: 9. CDR3 loop: CATSRLLLAGVDTQYF. The CDR3 DNA is TGTGCCACCAGCCGCCTGCTACTAGCGGGAGTAGATACGCAGTATTTT.

This clonotype came up a few times. The V and J genes are TRBV12-3 or TRBV12-4 and TRBJ2-7; D gene unclear. This CDR3 region has 14 residues. Trimming removed 2 bases from V and 7 bases from J, with 15 bases in between. CDR3 sequence (DNA): TGTGCCAGCAGTTTAACGGCAGCTATAGGGGAGCAGTACTTC. It is translated as CASSLTAAIGEQYF.

There are many counts of this clonotype. The chain carries TRBV3-1 and TRBJ2-1; D is ambiguous. Germline CDR1 LGHDT, CDR2 YNNKEL (reference sequence). Trimming took off 3 bases at V and 0 bases at J, with 6 bases between the two ends. This CDR3 is 14 amino acids long. CDR3 sequence: CASSHSSSYNEQFF. The DNA for the CDR3 is TGTGCCAGCAGCCACAGTAGCTCCTACAATGAGCAGTTCTTC.

This clonotype was found many times. The rearrangement uses TRBV19 and TRBJ1-5, with TRBD1 matching 9 bases. Germline loops: CDR1 LNHDA, CDR2 SQIVND (reference sequence). Germline trimming cut 7 bases from V and 3 bases from J; bases unmatched to any gene: 7. There are 15 residues in the CDR3. CDR3 in amino acids: CASTGTGFFNQPQHF. CDR3 coding DNA: TGTGCCAGTACCGGGACAGGGTTTTTCAATCAGCCCCAGCATTTT.

This clonotype came up many times. The rearrangement links TRBV7-2 to TRBJ2-2; 11 positions match TRBD2. CDR3 length: 16 amino acids. Unmatched junction bases numbered 4, after V lost 3 bases and J lost 4 bases. CDR1 and CDR2 (germline): SGHTA, FQGNSA. The CDR3 region has the DNA TGTGCCAGCAGCTTCCTAGCGGGGGGAGGCACCGGGGAGCTGTTTTTT. Translating gives CASSFLAGGGTGELFF.

This clonotype was seen at least ten times. This chain uses TRBV10-1 with TRBJ2-6, with D tentatively TRBD1 or TRBD2 (6 bases each). There are 17 residues in the CDR3. CDR1 and CDR2 from the germline V gene are WNHNN and SYGVQD (reference sequence). Trimming took 5 bases from V and 1 from J, leaving 15 bases between them. This chain's CDR3 is CASSQGGAGSGANVLTF. Here the CDR3 DNA reads TGCGCCAGCAGTCAAGGGGGTGCGGGATCTGGGGCCAACGTCCTGACTTTC.

This clonotype was observed many times. The J gene is TRBJ2-2, the V gene TRBV12-3 or TRBV12-4, with TRBD2 matching 10 bases. The CDR3 is made up of 18 amino acids. The trim removed 5 bases at V and 8 bases at J, leaving 17 bases unmatched. CDR3 nucleotide sequence: TGTGCCAGCAGTGGTAGGAGTAGCGGGAGGCCCTTGGCGGGGGAGCTGTTTTTT. This sequence encodes CASSGRSSGRPLAGELFF.

The chain uses TRBV5-6 and TRBJ1-5; D is uncertain. Deletions cut 0 bases from V and 4 bases from J, with 8 bases between. From germline, CDR1 is SGHDT and CDR2 YYEEEE. CDR3 length: 14 amino acids. CDR3 sequence (DNA): TGTGCCAGCAGCTTGGCGCGATCGAATCAGCCCCAGCATTTT. It translates to CASSLARSNQPQHF.

This chain joins TRBV9 and TRBJ1-1; perhaps TRBD1 as D (5 bases). The V and J ends lost 3 bases and 8 bases respectively, with 17 bases between them. The CDR3 is 14 amino acids. Germline values: CDR1 SGDLS, CDR2 YYNGEE. The DNA for the CDR3 is TGTGCCAGCAGCGCCAGGGTGGTTGTTGAAGAAGCTTTCTTT. This codes for CASSARVVVEEAFF.

The chain joins TRBV6-6 to TRBJ2-3; perhaps TRBD1 as D (5 bases). Trimming removed 7 bases from V and 3 bases from J, with 8 bases in between. This CDR3 contains 12 residues. Germline assignment: CDR1 MNHNY and CDR2 SVGAGI (reference sequence). CDR3 sequence: CASTSGTDTQYF. As DNA, the CDR3 is TGTGCCAGCACCTCAGGGACAGATACGCAGTATTTT.

This clonotype was detected a few times. The chain carries TRBV12-3 or TRBV12-4 and TRBJ2-7; TRBD1 matches at 9 bases. The V gene end was trimmed by 5 bases and the J gene end by 4 bases; junction bases not matched to a gene: 9. This CDR3 is 15 amino acids long. This CDR3 is CASSPYGGQGYEQYF. DNA of the CDR3: TGTGCCAGCAGTCCCTACGGGGGACAGGGTTACGAGCAGTACTTC.

In this sample, this clonotype turned up a few times. This chain connects TRBV4-1 to TRBJ2-7; the match to TRBD1 covers 9 bases. Germline V lookup: CDR1 MGHRA, CDR2 YSYEKL. Trimming at V came to 4 bases and at J to 3 bases, leaving 7 bases not matched to a gene. The CDR3 has 15 amino acids. CDR3 in amino acids: CASSRGRQGVYEQYF. The DNA of the CDR3 is TGCGCCAGCAGCCGAGGGAGACAGGGGGTCTACGAGCAGTACTTC.

This clonotype came up many times. V gene TRBV7-2 combines with J gene TRBJ1-1, with a tentative D call TRBD1 (5 bases). The length of the CDR3 is 13 residues. Germline V lookup: CDR1 SGHTA, CDR2 FQGNSA. The V end was cut by 2 bases, the J end by 10 bases, with 14 bases between. For the CDR3, the DNA is TGTGCCAGCAGCTTATGGGGACCCGAGGGAGCTTTCTTT. Encoded protein: CASSLWGPEGAFF.

This clonotype was counted at least ten times. The V and J genes are TRBV11-2 and TRBJ2-2; 8 nucleotides align to TRBD2. In germline, CDR1 is SGHAT, CDR2 FQNNGV. The CDR3 consists of 17 residues. The V segment lost 2 bases and the J segment 4 bases; nucleotides outside the gene matches: 9. The CDR3 bases are TGTGCCAGCAGCTTAAGCGGGAGTGTTCTCTCCACCGGGGAGCTGTTTTTT. Its protein product is CASSLSGSVLSTGELFF.